Included here is one TCR beta chain sequence, with context. A CD45RA-negative memory subset and a CD45RA+ naive subset were separated from the CD4+ cells. This sample was included in a study of shared clonotypes between healthy human individuals. Study-level background: Aged between 18 and 49, the donors were a couple of women and a few men. Each donor had three CD4 naive, three CD4 memory, two CD8 naive and one CD8 memory plate.

Every immunoSEQ plate was one replicate of a subset's evenly spread DNA. Assay: immunoSEQ multiplex PCR; the TCRdb copy retains only in-frame clones and omits some. The sample holds approximately 1,000,000 clones; around 78% are singletons and the top ten take approximately 0.56%. Germline V CDR1 and CDR2: LNHNV, YYDKDF (reference sequence). Trimming at V came to 0 bases and at J to 6 bases, leaving 1 base not matched to a gene. This CDR3 has 16 residues. This receptor was taken from a man between 18 and 35 years old in good health. Some clones in this sample may be carry-over from other donors' samples. The gene calls are TRBV15 and TRBJ2-2, with 13 positions matching TRBD2. Sequenced material: memory CD4+ T cells from PBMCs. The subset is: CD45RA-negative fraction. The CDR3 region is CATSREGLAGPGELFF. CDR3 nucleotide sequence: TGTGCCACCAGCAGAGAGGGACTAGCGGGACCCGGGGAGCTGTTTTTT.